The 7 T cell receptor beta chains reported below all come from one sample, sequenced in a study of blood T cell repertoires in COVID-19. The repertoire was sequenced with immunoSEQ multiplex PCR; TCRdb's copy has only in-frame clones and lacks some. The data hold 110,000 to 150,000 clones, with about 79% observed a single time. The sample comprised peripheral blood. The origin of the receptors is a woman older than 75 with acute or convalescent COVID-19.

The chain recombines TRBV4-3 with TRBJ2-2, with a possible D match to TRBD1 (5 bases). The V and J ends lost 0 bases and 5 bases respectively, with 7 bases between them. Per the germline V gene, CDR1 is LGHNA and CDR2 is YSLEER. The CDR3 consists of 14 residues. CDR3 sequence reads: CASSQEPGTGELFF. CDR3 sequence (DNA): TGCGCCAGCAGCCAAGAACCAGGGACCGGGGAGCTGTTTTTT.

The chain joins TRBV27 to TRBJ2-7; D is ambiguous. Germline-derived CDR1 and CDR2 are MNHEY and SMNVEV (reference sequence). The germline V and J ends were trimmed by 2 bases and 1 base, with 6 bases remaining between them. The CDR3 covers 13 residues. CDR3 sequence (DNA): TGTGCCAGCAGTTTAACGGTATCCTACGAGCAGTACTTC. It translates to CASSLTVSYEQYF.

The V and J genes are TRBV12-3 or TRBV12-4 and TRBJ1-6, with D possibly TRBD1 on 6 matching bases. Trimming cost V 4 bases and J 13 bases, with 8 bases left between them. The CDR3 runs 11 residues. CDR3 region: CASSSGAPLHF. CDR3 coding DNA: TGTGCCAGCAGTTCAGGGGCCCCCCTCCACTTT.

The V and J genes are TRBV3-1 (or the pseudogene TRBV3-2) and TRBJ1-3; no clear D. V shed 5 bases and J shed 2 bases, with 10 bases lying between them. The CDR3 runs 14 residues. Germline-derived CDR1 and CDR2 are LGHDT and YNNKEL (reference sequence). The CDR3 is CASSVTRTGNTIYF. CDR3 coding DNA: TGTGCCAGCAGCGTCACAAGAACTGGAAACACCATATATTTT.

This chain uses TRBV6-5 with TRBJ1-2; 8 bases align to TRBD1. V lost 8 bases to trimming and J lost 8 bases; unmatched junction nucleotides: 7. CDR3 length: 12 amino acids. The germline V gene has CDR1 MNHEY and CDR2 SVGAGI. In nucleotides, the CDR3 is TGTGCCAGCTATAGGACAGGGAACGGCTACACCTTC. Its protein is CASYRTGNGYTF.

The rearrangement uses TRBV3-1 (or the pseudogene TRBV3-2) and TRBJ2-7; D is unclear. The V gene's germline CDR1 is LGHDT and CDR2 YNNKEL (reference sequence). Trimming cost V 2 bases and J 6 bases, with 11 bases left between them. The CDR3 is made up of 13 amino acids. CDR3 sequence (DNA): TGTGCCAGCAGCCAATCCCTACCGTCCGAGCAGTACTTC. It is translated as CASSQSLPSEQYF.

The rearrangement links TRBV3-1 (or the pseudogene TRBV3-2) to TRBJ2-2; 9 bases agree with TRBD2. With 0 bases clipped from V and 7 bases from J, the junction kept 12 bases outside the gene matches. Germline CDR1 LGHDT, CDR2 YNNKEL (reference sequence). The CDR3 contains 18 residues. The CDR3 DNA reads TGTGCCAGCAGCCAAGATCGTTGGGCTAGCGGGGTCTTCGGGGAGCTGTTTTTT. It translates to CASSQDRWASGVFGELFF.